A selection of T cell receptor beta chains follows, all from one sample in a study of blood T cell repertoires in COVID-19. The assay was immunoSEQ multiplex PCR, and TCRdb's table has in-frame clones only and misses some. The repertoire holds about 69,000 clones, with 90% as singletons. Sequenced input: peripheral blood. These receptors all come from a man aged 45-60 years with acute or convalescent COVID-19. The CDR3 runs from the conserved cysteine through the conserved F or W. The order of the fields is CDR3 protein, J gene, V gene, clone size. Only part of the rows carry a size: once, few, many, or a class if the clone is expanded.

CDR3: CASSSAGGWETQYF; J: TRBJ2-5; V: TRBV5-1; size: -
CDR3: CASSYGQGAMQFF; J: TRBJ2-1; V: TRBV6-2/TRBV6-3; size: few
CDR3: CASSSRQSSYEQYF; J: TRBJ2-7; V: TRBV5-1; size: -
CDR3: CAWTDSALIWETQYF; J: TRBJ2-5; V: TRBV30; size: -
CDR3: CAISKAPERANEQFF; J: TRBJ2-1; V: TRBV10-3; size: -
CDR3: CASSQALAGETQYF; J: TRBJ2-5; V: TRBV3-1/TRBV3-2; size: -
CDR3: CASSLVPLADSYNEQFF; J: TRBJ2-1; V: TRBV5-1; size: -
CDR3: CASSATQETQYF; J: TRBJ2-5; V: TRBV10-2; size: -
CDR3: CASSTQGYEKLFF; J: TRBJ1-4; V: TRBV12-3/TRBV12-4; size: -
CDR3: CASSLGGAGPFYGYTF; J: TRBJ1-2; V: TRBV5-5; size: -
CDR3: CASSLGAGGNTEAFF; J: TRBJ1-1; V: TRBV7-9; size: -
CDR3: CASSPGHYEQYF; J: TRBJ2-7; V: TRBV5-6; size: -
CDR3: CASSPARGNTIYF; J: TRBJ1-3; V: TRBV5-1; size: -
CDR3: CASSLVILAGGINEQFF; J: TRBJ2-1; V: TRBV7-2; size: few
CDR3: CASSLDKNTEAFF; J: TRBJ1-1; V: TRBV5-1; size: -
CDR3: CASSESGGDTGELFF; J: TRBJ2-2; V: TRBV25-1; size: -
CDR3: CASGPGLHFTDTQYF; J: TRBJ2-3; V: TRBV6-5; size: few
CDR3: CASINPGQGGTEAFF; J: TRBJ1-1; V: TRBV19; size: -
CDR3: CASSYSSTGELFF; J: TRBJ2-2; V: TRBV6-5; size: -
CDR3: CASSRDRVETQYF; J: TRBJ2-5; V: TRBV2; size: once
CDR3: CASSPSPSHYGYTF; J: TRBJ1-2; V: TRBV5-4; size: -
CDR3: CASTIQGSYQETQYF; J: TRBJ2-5; V: TRBV3-1/TRBV3-2; size: -
CDR3: CASSPGQGGDEQYF; J: TRBJ2-7; V: TRBV18; size: -
CDR3: CASSQDKGSGSSYNEQFF; J: TRBJ2-1; V: TRBV3-1/TRBV3-2; size: once
CDR3: CASSPGASNEQFF; J: TRBJ2-1; V: TRBV18; size: -
CDR3: CSAFRGEQFF; J: TRBJ2-1; V: TRBV20-1; size: -
CDR3: CASSTLHRAGANVLTF; J: TRBJ2-6; V: TRBV11-2; size: -
CDR3: CASSGGRNYGYTF; J: TRBJ1-2; V: TRBV25-1; size: -
CDR3: CASSSFRNEQFF; J: TRBJ2-1; V: TRBV28; size: -
CDR3: CASSRTSASGFTDTQYF; J: TRBJ2-3; V: TRBV9; size: -
CDR3: CASSLGTSGGNEQFF; J: TRBJ2-1; V: TRBV7-2; size: -
CDR3: CAISESMVTDTDTQYF; J: TRBJ2-3; V: TRBV10-3; size: -
CDR3: CASSPWYGAETQYF; J: TRBJ2-5; V: TRBV7-9; size: -
CDR3: CASSFGPEQYF; J: TRBJ2-7; V: TRBV6-5; size: -
CDR3: CASSQEGRSGTTDTQYF; J: TRBJ2-3; V: TRBV4-3; size: -
CDR3: CASSLAIASGGVSYEQYF; J: TRBJ2-7; V: TRBV7-6; size: -
CDR3: CASSFSGTSVDNEQFF; J: TRBJ2-1; V: TRBV11-3; size: once
CDR3: CASRKTGGSNSPLHF; J: TRBJ1-6; V: TRBV27; size: -
CDR3: CASSFSPAGANEQFF; J: TRBJ2-1; V: TRBV5-1; size: -
CDR3: CASSPTPAYNEQFF; J: TRBJ2-1; V: TRBV7-2; size: -
CDR3: CASSQEPPGLALSSYEQYF; J: TRBJ2-7; V: TRBV3-1/TRBV3-2; size: -
CDR3: CASSFGPSGGEGQFF; J: TRBJ2-1; V: TRBV7-2; size: -
CDR3: CASSLIPGTGELFF; J: TRBJ2-2; V: TRBV5-1; size: -
CDR3: CASSLPNKGYTF; J: TRBJ1-2; V: TRBV5-1; size: once
CDR3: CASSGPGQGQQFF; J: TRBJ2-1; V: TRBV9; size: -
CDR3: CASSTYTDTQYF; J: TRBJ2-3; V: TRBV9; size: -
CDR3: CASSQGDRASNQPQHF; J: TRBJ1-5; V: TRBV4-1; size: -
CDR3: CASSIAGFQQYF; J: TRBJ2-7; V: TRBV19; size: -
CDR3: CASSLGDRGRVRADTQYF; J: TRBJ2-3; V: TRBV5-1; size: -
CDR3: CASSQQPVGELFF; J: TRBJ2-2; V: TRBV7-2; size: -
CDR3: CASSGTGRNSPLHF; J: TRBJ1-6; V: TRBV25-1; size: -